A selection of T cell receptor beta chains follows, all from one sample in a study of cytomegalovirus exposure and HLA in healthy donors. Only in-frame clones appear in the TCRdb table, and some are missing; sequencing was by immunoSEQ multiplex PCR. The sample has roughly 150,000 clones; around four fifths are singletons. Material: PBMCs. The source of these receptors is a boy aged 2 to 10 in good health and CMV-seronegative. CDR3s include the opening cysteine and the closing phenylalanine or tryptophan. D genes are given only for firm matches. Clone sizes are given selectively: once, few, many, or a class where the clone is expanded.

clone_size: NA; j_call: TRBJ2-7; d_call: TRBD2; v_call: TRBV7-2; cdr3_length: 15; cdr3_aa: CASSPFGGSFYEQYF; cdr3_nt: TGTGCCAGCAGCCCGTTCGGCGGGAGTTTCTACGAGCAGTACTTC
clone_size: NA; j_call: TRBJ2-1; d_call: NA; v_call: TRBV9; cdr3_length: 12; cdr3_aa: CASSVASNEQFF; cdr3_nt: TGTGCCAGCAGCGTAGCCAGTAATGAGCAGTTCTTC
clone_size: NA; j_call: TRBJ2-3; d_call: NA; v_call: TRBV27; cdr3_length: 13; cdr3_aa: CASSFQGGDTQYF; cdr3_nt: TGTGCCAGCAGTTTCCAGGGAGGAGATACGCAGTATTTT
clone_size: NA; j_call: TRBJ2-2; d_call: TRBD2; v_call: TRBV19; cdr3_length: 18; cdr3_aa: CASSRGLAGGTNTGELFF; cdr3_nt: TGTGCCAGTAGTAGGGGACTAGCGGGAGGGACGAACACCGGGGAGCTGTTTTTT
clone_size: NA; j_call: TRBJ2-3; d_call: NA; v_call: TRBV7-9; cdr3_length: 11; cdr3_aa: CATERGDTQYF; cdr3_nt: TGTGCCACCGAACGGGGAGATACGCAGTATTTT
clone_size: few; j_call: TRBJ1-1; d_call: NA; v_call: TRBV5-6; cdr3_length: 12; cdr3_aa: CASSLGSTEAFF; cdr3_nt: TGTGCCAGCAGCTTAGGGAGCACTGAAGCTTTCTTT
clone_size: NA; j_call: TRBJ2-5; d_call: TRBD2; v_call: TRBV4-1; cdr3_length: 17; cdr3_aa: CASSQDPAGGWKETQYF; cdr3_nt: TGCGCCAGCAGCCAAGATCCGGCGGGGGGCTGGAAAGAGACCCAGTACTTC
clone_size: NA; j_call: TRBJ2-5; d_call: NA; v_call: TRBV7-2; cdr3_length: 15; cdr3_aa: CASSLVLRVQETQYF; cdr3_nt: TGTGCCAGCAGCTTAGTACTGAGAGTCCAAGAGACCCAGTACTTC
clone_size: NA; j_call: TRBJ2-7; d_call: TRBD2; v_call: TRBV5-1; cdr3_length: 16; cdr3_aa: CASSLLASGFSYEQYF; cdr3_nt: TGCGCCAGCAGCTTGTTGGCTAGCGGATTCTCCTACGAGCAGTACTTC
clone_size: NA; j_call: TRBJ2-1; d_call: TRBD2; v_call: TRBV4-1; cdr3_length: 18; cdr3_aa: CASSQDSATGGPYNEQFF; cdr3_nt: TGCGCCAGCAGCCAAGATTCCGCGACGGGAGGGCCCTACAATGAGCAGTTCTTC
clone_size: few; j_call: TRBJ1-4; d_call: NA; v_call: TRBV14; cdr3_length: 12; cdr3_aa: CASSPRGEKLFF; cdr3_nt: TGTGCCAGCAGCCCCCGGGGGGAAAAACTGTTTTTT
clone_size: NA; j_call: TRBJ2-7; d_call: TRBD1; v_call: TRBV5-6; cdr3_length: 16; cdr3_aa: CASSLTGQALSYEQYF; cdr3_nt: TGTGCCAGCAGCCTGACGGGACAGGCCCTGTCCTACGAGCAGTACTTC
clone_size: few; j_call: TRBJ1-2; d_call: TRBD1; v_call: TRBV30; cdr3_length: 15; cdr3_aa: CAWSWGGTGLDGYTF; cdr3_nt: TGTGCCTGGAGCTGGGGTGGGACAGGGCTAGATGGCTACACCTTC
clone_size: NA; j_call: TRBJ1-5; d_call: NA; v_call: TRBV19; cdr3_length: 14; cdr3_aa: CASSKTGGGQPQHF; cdr3_nt: TGTGCCAGTAGTAAGACAGGCGGAGGACAGCCCCAGCATTTT
clone_size: NA; j_call: TRBJ1-1; d_call: NA; v_call: TRBV10-3; cdr3_length: 16; cdr3_aa: CAISGGFDSNPTEAFF; cdr3_nt: TGTGCCATCAGTGGAGGATTCGACAGTAATCCCACTGAAGCTTTCTTT
clone_size: NA; j_call: TRBJ2-7; d_call: TRBD2; v_call: TRBV5-6; cdr3_length: 15; cdr3_aa: CASSLKTSEAYEQYF; cdr3_nt: TGTGCCAGCAGCTTGAAGACTAGCGAGGCCTACGAGCAGTACTTC
clone_size: NA; j_call: TRBJ1-1; d_call: TRBD1; v_call: TRBV19; cdr3_length: 13; cdr3_aa: CASRGQGASEAFF; cdr3_nt: TGTGCCAGTAGGGGACAGGGGGCTTCTGAAGCTTTCTTT
clone_size: NA; j_call: TRBJ2-3; d_call: TRBD1; v_call: TRBV4-3; cdr3_length: 15; cdr3_aa: CASSPDRVPTDTQYF; cdr3_nt: TGCGCCAGCAGCCCCGACAGGGTACCCACAGATACGCAGTATTTT
clone_size: NA; j_call: TRBJ1-4; d_call: NA; v_call: TRBV6-6; cdr3_length: 12; cdr3_aa: CASTPRSGKLFF; cdr3_nt: TGTGCCAGCACCCCGAGAAGTGGAAAACTGTTTTTT
clone_size: NA; j_call: TRBJ1-2; d_call: NA; v_call: TRBV4-1; cdr3_length: 15; cdr3_aa: CASSQVQVPNYGYTF; cdr3_nt: TGCGCCAGCAGCCAAGTGCAGGTACCTAACTATGGCTACACCTTC
clone_size: NA; j_call: TRBJ2-7; d_call: NA; v_call: TRBV7-6; cdr3_length: 13; cdr3_aa: CASSPGLYYEQYF; cdr3_nt: TGTGCCAGCAGCCCGGGACTCTACTACGAGCAGTACTTC
clone_size: NA; j_call: TRBJ2-3; d_call: TRBD1; v_call: TRBV2; cdr3_length: 16; cdr3_aa: CASSIGQGRGTDTQYF; cdr3_nt: TGTGCCAGCAGTATAGGACAGGGCCGGGGCACAGATACGCAGTATTTT
clone_size: NA; j_call: TRBJ2-5; d_call: NA; v_call: TRBV7-9; cdr3_length: 19; cdr3_aa: CASSFSLRGGTHNQETQYF; cdr3_nt: TGTGCCAGCAGCTTTTCCCTTAGGGGGGGGACTCACAACCAAGAGACCCAGTACTTC
clone_size: once; j_call: TRBJ2-5; d_call: TRBD2; v_call: TRBV27; cdr3_length: 18; cdr3_aa: CASSPRGTSGRIGETQYF; cdr3_nt: TGTGCCAGCAGTCCCCGCGGGACTAGCGGGAGGATCGGGGAGACCCAGTACTTC